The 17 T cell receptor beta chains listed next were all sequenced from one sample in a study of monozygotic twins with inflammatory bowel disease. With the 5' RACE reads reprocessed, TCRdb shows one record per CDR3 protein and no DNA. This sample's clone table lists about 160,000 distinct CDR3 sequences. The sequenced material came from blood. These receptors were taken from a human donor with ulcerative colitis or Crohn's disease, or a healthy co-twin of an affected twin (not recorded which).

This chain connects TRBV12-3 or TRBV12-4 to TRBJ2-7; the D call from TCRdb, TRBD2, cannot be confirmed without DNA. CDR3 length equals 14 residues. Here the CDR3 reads CASRPGPADYEQYF.

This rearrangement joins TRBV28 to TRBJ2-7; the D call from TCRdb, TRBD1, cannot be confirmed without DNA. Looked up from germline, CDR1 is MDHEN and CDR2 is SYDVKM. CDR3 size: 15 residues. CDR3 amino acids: CASSFIGTASYEQYF.

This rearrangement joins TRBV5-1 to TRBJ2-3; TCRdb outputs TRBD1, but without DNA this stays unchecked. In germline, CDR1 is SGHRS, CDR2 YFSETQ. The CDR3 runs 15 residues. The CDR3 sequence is CASSLGRGVTDTQYF.

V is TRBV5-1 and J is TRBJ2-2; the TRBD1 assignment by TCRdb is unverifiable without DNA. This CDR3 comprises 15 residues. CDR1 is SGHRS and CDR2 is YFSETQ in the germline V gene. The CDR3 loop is CASRQGVANTGELFF.

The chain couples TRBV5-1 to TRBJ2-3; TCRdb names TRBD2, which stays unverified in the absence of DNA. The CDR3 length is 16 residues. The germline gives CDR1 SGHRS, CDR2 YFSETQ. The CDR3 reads CASSTGTSGTTDTQYF.

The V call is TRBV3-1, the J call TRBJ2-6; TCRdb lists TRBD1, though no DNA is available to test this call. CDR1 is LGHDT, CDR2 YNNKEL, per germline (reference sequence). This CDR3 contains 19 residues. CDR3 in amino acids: CASSQSRDRFFSGANVLTF.

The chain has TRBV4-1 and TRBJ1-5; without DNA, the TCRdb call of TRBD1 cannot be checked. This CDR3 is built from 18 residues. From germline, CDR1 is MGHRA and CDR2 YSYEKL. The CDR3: CASSLTSWAGQEPQPQHF.

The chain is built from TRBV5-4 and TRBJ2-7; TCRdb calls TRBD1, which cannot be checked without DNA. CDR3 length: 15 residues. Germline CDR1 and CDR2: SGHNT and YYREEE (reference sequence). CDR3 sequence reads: CASSPGPTTSYEQYF.

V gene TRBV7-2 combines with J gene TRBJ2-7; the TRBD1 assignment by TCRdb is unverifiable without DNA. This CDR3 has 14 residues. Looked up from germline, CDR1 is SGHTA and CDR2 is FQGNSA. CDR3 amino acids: CASSRERGGVEQYF. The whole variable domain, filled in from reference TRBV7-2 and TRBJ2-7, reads GAGVSQSPSNKVTEKGKDVELRCDPISGHTALYWYRQSLGQGLEFLIYFQGNSAPDKSGLPSDRFSAERTGGSVSTLTIQRTQQEDSAVYLCASSRERGGVEQYFGPGTRLTVT.

CDR3 region: CSAGAGEPLDEQFF. V usage is TRBV20-1 and J usage is TRBJ2-1; TCRdb's assignment of TRBD2 cannot be checked, as there is no DNA. The CDR3 runs 14 residues. CDR1 DFQATT and CDR2 SNEGSKA come from the germline V gene (reference sequence).

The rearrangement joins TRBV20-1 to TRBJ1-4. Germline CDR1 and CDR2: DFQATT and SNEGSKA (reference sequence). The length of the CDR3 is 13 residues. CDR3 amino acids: CSAIDRYNEKLFF.

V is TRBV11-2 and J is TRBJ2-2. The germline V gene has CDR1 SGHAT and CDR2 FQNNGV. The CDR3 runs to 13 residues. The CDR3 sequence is CASSFLRSGELFF.

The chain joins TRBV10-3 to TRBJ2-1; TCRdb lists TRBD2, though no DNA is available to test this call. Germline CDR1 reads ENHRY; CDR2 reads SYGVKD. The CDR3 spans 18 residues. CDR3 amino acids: CAISESGNSGGPGNEQFF.

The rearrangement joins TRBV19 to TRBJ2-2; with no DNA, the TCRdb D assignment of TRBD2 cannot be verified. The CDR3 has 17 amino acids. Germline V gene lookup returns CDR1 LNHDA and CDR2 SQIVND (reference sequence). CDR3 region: CASRGLLTSGDTGELFF.

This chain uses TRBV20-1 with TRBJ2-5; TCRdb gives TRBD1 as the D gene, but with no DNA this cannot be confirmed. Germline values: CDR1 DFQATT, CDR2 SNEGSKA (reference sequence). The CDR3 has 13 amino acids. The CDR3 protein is CSARMGTQETQYF.

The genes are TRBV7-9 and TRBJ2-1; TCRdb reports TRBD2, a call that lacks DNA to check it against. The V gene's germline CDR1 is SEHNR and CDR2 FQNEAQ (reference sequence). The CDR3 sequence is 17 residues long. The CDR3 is CASSSWTSGGAYNEQFF.

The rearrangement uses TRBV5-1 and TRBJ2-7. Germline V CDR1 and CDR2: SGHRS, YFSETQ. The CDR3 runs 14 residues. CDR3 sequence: CASSLQGVYYEQYF.